Below, 10 T cell receptor beta chains from the same sample are listed, as sequenced in a study of blood T cell repertoires in COVID-19. This table comes from immunoSEQ multiplex PCR, and its TCRdb copy is limited to in-frame clones, with some not included. The sample includes about 150,000 clones, roughly 80% seen only once; the top ten take about 31%. The sample consisted of peripheral blood. The receptor source for this set is a woman aged 55 to 70 with acute or convalescent COVID-19.

The chain is built from TRBV28 and TRBJ1-1; 7 bases fit TRBD1. Germline CDR1 MDHEN, CDR2 SYDVKM. The CDR3 has 15 residues. V lost 5 bases, J lost 1 base, and 7 bases stayed unmatched. The CDR3: CASSPAGTANTEAFF. CDR3 DNA: TGTGCCAGCAGTCCAGCCGGGACAGCGAACACTGAAGCTTTCTTT.

J is TRBJ2-7 and V is TRBV29-1; a possible D gene is TRBD2 (6 bases). Germline loops: CDR1 SQVTM, CDR2 ANQGSEA. The CDR3 has 11 residues. Trimming removed 6 bases at V and 2 bases at J, with 8 bases between. CDR3 coding DNA: TGCAGCGTCGGGACTCCCTACGAGCAGTACTTC. It is translated as CSVGTPYEQYF.

This clone was seen only once. The chain employs TRBV2 and TRBJ2-7, with 9 nucleotides matching TRBD1. CDR3 length equals 14 residues. J lost 4 bases, V lost 6 bases, and 7 bases had no gene match. Looked up from germline, CDR1 is SNHLY and CDR2 is FYNNEI. CDR3 DNA: TGTGCCAGCAGGCCCGGGACAGGGCGTTACGAGCAGTACTTC. The encoded protein is CASRPGTGRYEQYF.

The chain's CDR3 is CAWRGQGNQPQHF. CDR3 nucleotides: TGTGCCTGGAGGGGGCAGGGCAATCAGCCCCAGCATTTT. This chain uses TRBV30 with TRBJ1-5; D is perhaps TRBD1 (5 bases). V lost 3 bases and J lost 2, with 8 bases in between. Per germline, CDR1 GTSNPN and CDR2 SVGIG (reference sequence). The CDR3 is 13 residues long.

CDR3 amino acids: CASSYSVSSYNEQFF. CDR3 DNA: TGTGCCAGCAGTTACTCGGTCAGCTCCTACAATGAGCAGTTCTTC. The chain carries TRBV6-5 and TRBJ2-1; no clear D gene. The V end lost 0 bases, the J end lost 0 bases, and 6 bases lay between the germline ends. From germline, CDR1 is MNHEY and CDR2 SVGAGI. The CDR3 sequence is 15 residues long.

The chain has TRBV2 and TRBJ1-2, with a tentative D call TRBD1 (6 bases). Germline V gene lookup returns CDR1 SNHLY and CDR2 FYNNEI. The CDR3 is 18 residues long. Trimming removed 0 bases at V and 0 bases at J, with 17 bases between. As DNA, the CDR3 is TGTGCCAGCAGTGAAGCAGTTGGGGGGGGGCCAACTAACTATGGCTACACCTTC. Amino acid sequence: CASSEAVGGGPTNYGYTF.

V is TRBV7-9 and J is TRBJ2-1; 7 bases fit TRBD2. Germline CDR1 and CDR2: SEHNR and FQNEAQ (reference sequence). This CDR3 contains 11 residues. The V gene end was trimmed by 8 bases and the J gene end by 7 bases; junction bases not matched to a gene: 2. CDR3 region: CASGRANEQFF. The CDR3 DNA sequence: TGTGCCAGCGGGAGGGCGAATGAGCAGTTCTTC.

This sequence joins TRBV7-8 and TRBJ1-4, with unresolved D. The CDR3 is 15 residues long. CDR1 is SGHVS, CDR2 FQNEAQ, per germline. The germline V and J ends were trimmed by 1 base and 0 bases, with 6 bases remaining between them. The CDR3 region has the DNA TGTGCCAGCAGCTTAGATCCTGCAACTAATGAAAAACTGTTTTTT. Its protein product is CASSLDPATNEKLFF.

Written as DNA, the CDR3 is TGCGCCAGCAGCCACGCGGGGCAAGAGACCCAGTACTTC. Protein product: CASSHAGQETQYF. The gene calls are TRBV4-1 and TRBJ2-5; D might be TRBD2 (6 bases). From germline, CDR1 is MGHRA and CDR2 YSYEKL. The CDR3 totals 13 residues. The germline V and J ends were trimmed by 3 bases and 2 bases, with 7 bases remaining between them.

This chain's CDR3 is CASSEGEGTEAFF. As DNA, the CDR3 is TGTGCCAGCAGTGAAGGGGAGGGGACTGAAGCTTTCTTT. The chain has TRBV11-3 and TRBJ1-1, with D perhaps matching TRBD1 (5 bases). The CDR3 loop spans 13 amino acids. Between the trimmed V and J ends, which lost 6 bases and 5 bases, there was a span of 13 bases. The germline V gene encodes CDR1 SGHNT and CDR2 YENEEA.